This T cell receptor (beta chain) was identified in a study of CD8 T cells in ankylosing spondylitis. TCRdb passed the 5' RACE reads through MiXCR, listing each CDR3 protein once. The data hold approximately 250,000 distinct CDR3 sequences, with under 35% observed a single time. CDR3 length: 15 amino acids. Trimming took off 5 bases at V and 3 bases at J, with 14 bases between the two ends. From germline, CDR1 is MNHEY and CDR2 SMNVEV (reference sequence). This clonotype was seen ten or more times. The V and J genes are TRBV27 and TRBJ1-5, with a tentative D call TRBD1 (6 bases). Sequencing input: blood, either unsorted or a sorted T cell fraction (not recorded which). The source is a male donor with ankylosing spondylitis or in good health (not recorded which). The CDR3 loop reads CASSTLGGDNQPQHF. In nucleotides, the CDR3 is TGTGCCAGCAGTACCTTAGGGGGTGACAATCAGCCCCAGCATTTT.